This T cell receptor (beta chain) was sequenced during a study of T cell responses to AZD1222 COVID-19 vaccine. Whole-study findings and limits: White British donors predominated, females outnumbered males, and clonal diversity was possibly underestimated.

TCRdb keeps only in-frame clones here, not all; method: immunoSEQ multiplex PCR. The table records over 150,000 clones, over 75% of them present only once. In regard to this clone: Its antigen remains unknown.

This CDR3 is built from 15 residues. The trim removed 3 bases at V and 5 bases at J, leaving 5 bases unmatched. This specimen was peripheral blood, taken on day 0 of AZD1222 vaccination. V is TRBV23-1 and J is TRBJ2-7, with 12 bases identical to TRBD1. TRBV23-1 is reported as an ORF; its role is uncertain. The sequence came from an adult in good health. In DNA form, the CDR3 reads TGCGCCAGCAGTCAGGCCGGGACAGGGGGCAACGAGCAGTACTTC. This codes for CASSQAGTGGNEQYF.